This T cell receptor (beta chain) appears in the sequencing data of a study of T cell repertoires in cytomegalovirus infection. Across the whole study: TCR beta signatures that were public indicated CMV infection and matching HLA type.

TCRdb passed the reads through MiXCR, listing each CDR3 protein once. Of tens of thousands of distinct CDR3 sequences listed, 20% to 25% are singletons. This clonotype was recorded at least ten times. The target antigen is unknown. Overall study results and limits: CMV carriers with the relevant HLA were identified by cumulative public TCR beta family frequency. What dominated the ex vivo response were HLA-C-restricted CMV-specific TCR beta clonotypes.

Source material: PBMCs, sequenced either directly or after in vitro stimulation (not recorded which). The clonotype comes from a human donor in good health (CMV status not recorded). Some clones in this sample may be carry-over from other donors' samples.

CDR3 coding DNA: TGTGCCAGCAGCTTAGAAAGAGATACGCAGTATTTT. Translating it yields CASSLERDTQYF. The chain recombines TRBV7-3 with TRBJ2-3; D is ambiguous. The V end lost 2 bases, the J end lost 5 bases, and 5 bases lay between the germline ends. The CDR3 covers 12 residues. Germline-derived CDR1 and CDR2 are SGHTA and FQGTGA. Full variable domain (outside the CDR3, taken from reference TRBV7-3 and TRBJ2-3): GAGVSQTPSNKVTEKGKYVELRCDPISGHTALYWYRQSLGQGPEFLIYFQGTGAADDSGLPNDRFFAVRPEGSVSTLKIQRTERGDSAVYLCASSLERDTQYFGPGTRLTVL.